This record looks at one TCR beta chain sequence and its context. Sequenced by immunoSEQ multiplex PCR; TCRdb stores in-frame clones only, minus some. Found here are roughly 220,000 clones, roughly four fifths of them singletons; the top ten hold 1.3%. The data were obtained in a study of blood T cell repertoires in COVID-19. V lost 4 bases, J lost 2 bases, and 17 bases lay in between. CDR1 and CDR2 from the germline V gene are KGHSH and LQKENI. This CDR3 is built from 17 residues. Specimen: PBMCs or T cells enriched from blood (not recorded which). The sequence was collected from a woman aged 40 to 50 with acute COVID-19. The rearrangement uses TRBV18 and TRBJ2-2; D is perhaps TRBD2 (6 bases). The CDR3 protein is CASSRLGGWSNTGELFF. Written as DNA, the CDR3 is TGTGCCAGCTCACGATTGGGAGGATGGAGCAACACCGGGGAGCTGTTTTTT.